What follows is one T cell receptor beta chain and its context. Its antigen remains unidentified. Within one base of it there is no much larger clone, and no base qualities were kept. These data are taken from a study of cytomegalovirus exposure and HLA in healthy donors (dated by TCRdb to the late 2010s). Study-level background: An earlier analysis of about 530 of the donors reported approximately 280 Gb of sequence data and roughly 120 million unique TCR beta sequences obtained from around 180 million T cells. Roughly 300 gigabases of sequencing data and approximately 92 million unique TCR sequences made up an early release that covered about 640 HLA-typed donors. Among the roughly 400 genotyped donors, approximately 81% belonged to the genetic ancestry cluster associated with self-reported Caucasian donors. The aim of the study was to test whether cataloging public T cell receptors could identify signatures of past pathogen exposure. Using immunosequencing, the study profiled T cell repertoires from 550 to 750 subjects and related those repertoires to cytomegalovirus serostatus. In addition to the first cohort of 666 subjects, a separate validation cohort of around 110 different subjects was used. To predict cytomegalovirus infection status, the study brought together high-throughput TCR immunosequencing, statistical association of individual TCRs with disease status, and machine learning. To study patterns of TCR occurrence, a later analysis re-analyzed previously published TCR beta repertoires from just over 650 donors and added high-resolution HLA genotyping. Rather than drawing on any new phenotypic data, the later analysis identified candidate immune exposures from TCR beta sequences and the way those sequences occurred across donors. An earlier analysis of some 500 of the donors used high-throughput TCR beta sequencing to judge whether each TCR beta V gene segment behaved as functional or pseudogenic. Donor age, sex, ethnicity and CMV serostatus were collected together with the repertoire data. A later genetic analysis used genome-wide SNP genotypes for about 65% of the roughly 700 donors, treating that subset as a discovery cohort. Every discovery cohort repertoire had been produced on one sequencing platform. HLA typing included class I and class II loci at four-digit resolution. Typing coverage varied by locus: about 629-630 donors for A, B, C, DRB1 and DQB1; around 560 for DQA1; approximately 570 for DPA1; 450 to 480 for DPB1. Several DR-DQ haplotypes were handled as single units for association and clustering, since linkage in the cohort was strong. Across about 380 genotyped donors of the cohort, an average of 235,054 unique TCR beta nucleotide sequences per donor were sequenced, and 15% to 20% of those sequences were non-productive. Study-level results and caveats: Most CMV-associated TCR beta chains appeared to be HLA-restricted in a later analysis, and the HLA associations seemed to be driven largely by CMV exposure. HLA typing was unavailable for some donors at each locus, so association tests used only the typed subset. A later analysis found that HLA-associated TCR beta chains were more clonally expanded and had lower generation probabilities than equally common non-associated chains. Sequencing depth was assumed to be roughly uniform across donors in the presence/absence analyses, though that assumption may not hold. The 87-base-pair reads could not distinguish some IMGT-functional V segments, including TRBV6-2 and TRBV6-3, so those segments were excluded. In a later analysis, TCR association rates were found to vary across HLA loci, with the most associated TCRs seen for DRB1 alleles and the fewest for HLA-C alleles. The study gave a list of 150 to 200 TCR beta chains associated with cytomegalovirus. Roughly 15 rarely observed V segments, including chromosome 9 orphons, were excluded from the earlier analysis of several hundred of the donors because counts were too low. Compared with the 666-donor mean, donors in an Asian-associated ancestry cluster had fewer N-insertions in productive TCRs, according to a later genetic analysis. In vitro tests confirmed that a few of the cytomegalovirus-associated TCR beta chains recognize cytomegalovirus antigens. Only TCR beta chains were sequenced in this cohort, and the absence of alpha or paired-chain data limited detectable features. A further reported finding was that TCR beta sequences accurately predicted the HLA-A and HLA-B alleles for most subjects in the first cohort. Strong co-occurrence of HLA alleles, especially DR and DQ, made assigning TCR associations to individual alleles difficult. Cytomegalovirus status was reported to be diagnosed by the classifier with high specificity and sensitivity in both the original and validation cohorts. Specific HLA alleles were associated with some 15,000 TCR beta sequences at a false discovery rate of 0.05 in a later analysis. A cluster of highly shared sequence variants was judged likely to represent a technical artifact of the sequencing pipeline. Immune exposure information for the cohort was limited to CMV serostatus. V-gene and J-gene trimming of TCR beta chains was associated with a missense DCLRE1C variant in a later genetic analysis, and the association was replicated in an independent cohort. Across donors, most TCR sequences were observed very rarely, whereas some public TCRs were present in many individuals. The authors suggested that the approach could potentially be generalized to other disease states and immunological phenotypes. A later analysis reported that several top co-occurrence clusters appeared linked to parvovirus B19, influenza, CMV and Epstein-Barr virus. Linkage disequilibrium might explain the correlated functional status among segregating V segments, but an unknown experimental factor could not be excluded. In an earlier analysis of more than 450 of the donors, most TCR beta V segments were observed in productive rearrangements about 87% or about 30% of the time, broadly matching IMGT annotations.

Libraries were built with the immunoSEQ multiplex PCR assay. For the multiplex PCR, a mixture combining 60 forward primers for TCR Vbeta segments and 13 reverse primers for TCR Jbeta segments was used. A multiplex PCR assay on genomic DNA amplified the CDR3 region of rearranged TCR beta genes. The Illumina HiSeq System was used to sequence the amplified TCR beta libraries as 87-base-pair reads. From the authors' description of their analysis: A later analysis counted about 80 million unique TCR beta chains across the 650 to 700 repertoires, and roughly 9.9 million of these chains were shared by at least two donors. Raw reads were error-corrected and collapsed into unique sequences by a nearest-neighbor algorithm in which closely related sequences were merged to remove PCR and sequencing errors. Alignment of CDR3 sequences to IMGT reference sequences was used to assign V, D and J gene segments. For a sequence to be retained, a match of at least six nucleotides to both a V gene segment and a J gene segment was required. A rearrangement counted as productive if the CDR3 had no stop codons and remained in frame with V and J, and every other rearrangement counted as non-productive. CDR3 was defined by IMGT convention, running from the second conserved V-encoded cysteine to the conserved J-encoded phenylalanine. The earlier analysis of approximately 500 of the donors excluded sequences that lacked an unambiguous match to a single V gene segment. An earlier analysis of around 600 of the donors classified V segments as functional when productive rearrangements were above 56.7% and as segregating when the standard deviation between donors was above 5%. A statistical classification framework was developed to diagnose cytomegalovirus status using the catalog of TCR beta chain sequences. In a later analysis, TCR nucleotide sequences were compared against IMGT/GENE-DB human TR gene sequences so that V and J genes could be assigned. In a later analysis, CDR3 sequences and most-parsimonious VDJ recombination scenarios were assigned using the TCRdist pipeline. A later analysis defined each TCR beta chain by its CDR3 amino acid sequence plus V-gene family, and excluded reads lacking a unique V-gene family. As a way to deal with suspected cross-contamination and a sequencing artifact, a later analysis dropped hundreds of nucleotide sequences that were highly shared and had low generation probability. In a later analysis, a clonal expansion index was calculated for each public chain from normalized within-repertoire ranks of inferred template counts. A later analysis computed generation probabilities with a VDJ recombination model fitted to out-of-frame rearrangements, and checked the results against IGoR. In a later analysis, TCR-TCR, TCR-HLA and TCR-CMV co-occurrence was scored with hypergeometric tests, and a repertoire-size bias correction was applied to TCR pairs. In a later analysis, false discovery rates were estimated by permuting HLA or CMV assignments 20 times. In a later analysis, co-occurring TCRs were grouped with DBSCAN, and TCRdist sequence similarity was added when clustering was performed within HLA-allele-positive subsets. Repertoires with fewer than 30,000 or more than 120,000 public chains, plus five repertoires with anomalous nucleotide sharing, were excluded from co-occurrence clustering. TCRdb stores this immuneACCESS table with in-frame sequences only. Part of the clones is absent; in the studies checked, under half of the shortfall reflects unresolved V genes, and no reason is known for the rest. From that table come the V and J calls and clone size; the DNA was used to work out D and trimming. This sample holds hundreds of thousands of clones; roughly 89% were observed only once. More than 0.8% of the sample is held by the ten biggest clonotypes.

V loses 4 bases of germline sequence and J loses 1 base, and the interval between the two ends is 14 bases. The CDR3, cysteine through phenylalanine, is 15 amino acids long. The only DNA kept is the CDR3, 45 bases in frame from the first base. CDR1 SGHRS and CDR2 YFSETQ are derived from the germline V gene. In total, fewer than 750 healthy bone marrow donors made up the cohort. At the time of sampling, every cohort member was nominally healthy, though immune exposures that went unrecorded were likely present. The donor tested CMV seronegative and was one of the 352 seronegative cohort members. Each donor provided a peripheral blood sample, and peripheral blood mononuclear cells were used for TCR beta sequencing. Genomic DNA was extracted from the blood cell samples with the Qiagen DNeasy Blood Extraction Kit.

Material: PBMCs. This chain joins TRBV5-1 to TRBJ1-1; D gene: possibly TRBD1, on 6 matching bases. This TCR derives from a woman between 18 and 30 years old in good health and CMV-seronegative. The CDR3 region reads CASSLLGGANTEAFF. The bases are TGCGCCAGCAGCCTGCTTGGGGGGGCGAACACTGAAGCTTTCTTT.